The 8 T cell receptor beta chains given below trace back to one sample, sequenced in a study of human T cells and chemical hapten exposure. TCRdb analysed the RACE reads with MiXCR anew, one entry per CDR3 protein. The data show fewer than 300,000 distinct CDR3 sequences, around 7.7% seen once. Time point defined: pre-sensitization, week 0. The treatment denotes: therapeutic diphenylcyclopropenone sensitization with weekly scalp DPC. This sample comprised whole blood, obtained in connection with sensitization to the hapten diphenylcyclopropenone (DPC). The source is a man aged 18 to 29 with alopecia areata. Some clones in this sample may be carry-over from other donors' samples.

This clonotype occurred a few times. V usage is TRBV5-6 and J usage is TRBJ2-1, with 9 bases lining up with TRBD2. V lost 5 bases, J lost 2 bases, and 8 bases stayed unmatched. The length of the CDR3 is 16 residues. The germline gives CDR1 SGHDT, CDR2 YYEEEE. The CDR3 reads CASSQSKRGAYNEQFF. The CDR3 coding sequence is TGTGCCAGCAGTCAATCCAAGCGGGGGGCCTACAATGAGCAGTTCTTC.

This clonotype was observed a handful of times. The CDR3 region is CASSLVPSGTVNTEAFF. In nucleotides, the CDR3 is TGTGCCAGCAGCTTAGTACCCTCCGGGACAGTGAACACTGAAGCTTTCTTT. The chain employs TRBV7-9 and TRBJ1-1; 7 nucleotides align to TRBD1. This CDR3 has 17 amino acids. The V gene end was trimmed by 1 base and the J gene end by 0 bases; junction bases not matched to a gene: 8. Germline V gene data show CDR1 as SEHNR and CDR2 as FQNEAQ (reference sequence).

J is TRBJ1-5 and V is TRBV4-1; D not resolved. This CDR3 region has 15 residues. CDR1 is MGHRA and CDR2 is YSYEKL in the germline V gene. The V and J ends lost 8 bases and 0 bases respectively, with 14 bases between them. The chain's CDR3 is CASLQDLGSNQPQHF. CDR3 nucleotides: TGCGCCAGCCTTCAGGATCTGGGTAGCAATCAGCCCCAGCATTTT.

This clonotype was recorded many times. This CDR3 is CASSTSVQDTGELFF. Here the CDR3 DNA reads TGTGCCAGCAGTACGAGTGTTCAGGACACCGGGGAGCTGTTTTTT. This chain links TRBV7-9 with TRBJ2-2; D gene unclear. Germline CDR1 reads SEHNR; CDR2 reads FQNEAQ (reference sequence). Deletions cut 6 bases from V and 3 bases from J, with 14 bases between. The length of the CDR3 is 15 residues.

J is TRBJ2-3 and V is TRBV7-2, with 11 bases lining up with TRBD2. CDR3 length equals 19 residues. Germline V gives CDR1 SGHTA, CDR2 FQGNSA. V was pared by 1 base and J by 6 bases, with 15 bases of the junction left unmatched. The CDR3 DNA sequence: TGTGCCAGCAGCTTAGGGACTAAACTAGCGGGGGCAACGGCGGATACGCAGTATTTT. As protein: CASSLGTKLAGATADTQYF. The entire variable domain, with the rest obtained from reference TRBV7-2 and TRBJ2-3, is as follows: GAGVSQSPSNKVTEKGKDVELRCDPISGHTALYWYRQSLGQGLEFLIYFQGNSAPDKSGLPSDRFSAERTGGSVSTLTIQRTQQEDSAVYLCASSLGTKLAGATADTQYFGPGTRLTVL.

A few counts support this clonotype. The chain has TRBV4-3 and TRBJ1-1, with no clear D. The ends were cut back, 4 bases at V and 0 bases at J, with 6 bases in the middle. The germline CDR1 and CDR2 sequences are LGHNA and YSLEER. The CDR3 extends over 13 amino acids. This CDR3 reads CASSRVMNTEAFF. The DNA for the CDR3 is TGCGCCAGCAGCCGCGTCATGAACACTGAAGCTTTCTTT.

The genes are TRBV6-5 and TRBJ1-3, with 10 bases identical to TRBD1. V lost 5 bases, J lost 0 bases, and 7 bases stayed unmatched. Germline CDR1 MNHEY, CDR2 SVGAGI. The CDR3 loop spans 17 amino acids. The CDR3 bases are TGTGCCAGCAGTCCGGGACAGGGGTCCAGCTCTGGAAACACCATATATTTT. It encodes CASSPGQGSSSGNTIYF.

This clonotype has a count of ten or more. This chain links TRBV12-3 or TRBV12-4 with TRBJ1-2; tentatively, D is TRBD1 (6 bases). The CDR3 covers 13 residues. With 5 bases removed from V and 4 bases from J, the gap between germline ends came to 11 bases. CDR3 region: CASSGDTSYGYTF. CDR3 coding DNA: TGTGCCAGCAGTGGGGACACTTCCTATGGCTACACCTTC.